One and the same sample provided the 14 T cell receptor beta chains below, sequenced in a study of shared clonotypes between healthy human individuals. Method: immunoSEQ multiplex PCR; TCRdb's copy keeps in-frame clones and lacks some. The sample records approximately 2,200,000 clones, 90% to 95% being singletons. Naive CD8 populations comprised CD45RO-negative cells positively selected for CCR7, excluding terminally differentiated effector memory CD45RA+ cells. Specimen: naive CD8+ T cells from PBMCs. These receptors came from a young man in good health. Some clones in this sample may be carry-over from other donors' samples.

The CDR3 bases are TGTGCCAGCAGCTTGTACGTTAATGAAAAACTGTTTTTT. It yields the protein CASSLYVNEKLFF. V usage is TRBV5-4 and J usage is TRBJ1-4; D is undetermined. Trimming stripped 1 base from V and 4 bases from J, with 5 bases between. The CDR3 extends over 13 amino acids. Germline CDR1 is SGHNT and CDR2 is YYREEE (reference sequence).

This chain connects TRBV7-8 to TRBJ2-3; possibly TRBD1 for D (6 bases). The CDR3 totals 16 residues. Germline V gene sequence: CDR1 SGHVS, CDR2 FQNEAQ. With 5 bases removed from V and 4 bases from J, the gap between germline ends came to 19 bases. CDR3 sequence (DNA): TGTGCCAGCAGCCCCCCCAATTACAGGGTAGCAGATACGCAGTATTTT. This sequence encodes CASSPPNYRVADTQYF.

The CDR3 loop reads CASSLDPHEQYF. CDR3 DNA sequence: TGTGCCAGCAGCTTGGACCCACACGAGCAGTACTTC. The chain employs TRBV5-6 and TRBJ2-7; D gene unclear. CDR1 and CDR2 (germline): SGHDT, YYEEEE. V lost 0 bases and J 5 bases, leaving 6 bases between the germline ends. The length of the CDR3 is 12 residues.

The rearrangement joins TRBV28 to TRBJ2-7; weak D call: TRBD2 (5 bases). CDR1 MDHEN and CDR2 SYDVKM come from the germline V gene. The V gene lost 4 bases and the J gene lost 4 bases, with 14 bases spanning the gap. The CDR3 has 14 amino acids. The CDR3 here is CASSSRGSRYEQYF. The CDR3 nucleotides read TGTGCCAGCAGTTCCCGGGGTAGCAGATACGAGCAGTACTTC.

Here the CDR3 DNA reads TGTGCCTGGAGTGCAGGGCCCCCCAGGCTAGCGGGAGGTCCCACCTACGAGCAGTACTTC. Amino acids: CAWSAGPPRLAGGPTYEQYF. This chain uses TRBV30 with TRBJ2-7; 11 bases fit TRBD2. Germline V lookup: CDR1 GTSNPN, CDR2 SVGIG (reference sequence). The CDR3 covers 20 residues. V gave up 1 base and J gave up 2 bases; unmatched junction bases: 19.

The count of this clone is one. The chain's CDR3 is CASSQEFYSEPNEQYF. The CDR3 DNA reads as TGCGCCAGCAGCCAAGAGTTCTACAGTGAGCCGAACGAGCAGTACTTC. The chain employs TRBV4-1 and TRBJ2-7; D unresolved. CDR1 and CDR2 from the germline V gene are MGHRA and YSYEKL. The CDR3 is 16 residues long. V was shortened by 0 bases and J by 5 bases, with 17 bases between the two germline ends.

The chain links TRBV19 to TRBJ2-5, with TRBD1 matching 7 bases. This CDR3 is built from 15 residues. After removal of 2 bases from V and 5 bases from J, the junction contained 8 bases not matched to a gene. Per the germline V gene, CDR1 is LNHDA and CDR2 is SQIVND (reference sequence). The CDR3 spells CASSIPGQTQETQYF. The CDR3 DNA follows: TGTGCCAGTAGTATACCGGGACAGACACAGGAGACCCAGTACTTC. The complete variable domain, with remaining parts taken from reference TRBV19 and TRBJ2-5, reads DGGITQSPKYLFRKEGQNVTLSCEQNLNHDAMYWYRQDPGQGLRLIYYSQIVNDFQKGDIAEGYSVSREKKESFPLTVTSAQKNPTAFYLCASSIPGQTQETQYFGPGTRLLVL.

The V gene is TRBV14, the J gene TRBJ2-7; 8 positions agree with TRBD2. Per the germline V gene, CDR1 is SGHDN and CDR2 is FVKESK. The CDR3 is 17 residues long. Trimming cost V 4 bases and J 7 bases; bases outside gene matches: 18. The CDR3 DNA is TGTGCCAGCAGCCCGGGGGGGCAGACAACCTACGCTTGGGAGCAGTACTTC. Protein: CASSPGGQTTYAWEQYF.

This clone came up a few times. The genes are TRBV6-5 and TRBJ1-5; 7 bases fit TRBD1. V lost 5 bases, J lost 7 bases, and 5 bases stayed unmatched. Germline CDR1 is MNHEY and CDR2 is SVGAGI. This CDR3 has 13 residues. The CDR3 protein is CASSNDRVQPQHF. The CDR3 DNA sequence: TGTGCCAGCAGTAATGACAGGGTGCAGCCCCAGCATTTT.

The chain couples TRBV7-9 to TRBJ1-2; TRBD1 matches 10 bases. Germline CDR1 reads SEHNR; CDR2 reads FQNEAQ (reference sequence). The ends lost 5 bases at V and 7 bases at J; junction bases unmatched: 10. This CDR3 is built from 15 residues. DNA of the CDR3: TGTGCCAGCAGCCCACCCGGTGGGGACAGGGGTGGCTACACCTTC. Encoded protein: CASSPPGGDRGGYTF. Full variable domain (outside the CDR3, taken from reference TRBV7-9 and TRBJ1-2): DTGVSQNPRHKITKRGQNVTFRCDPISEHNRLYWYRQTLGQGPEFLTYFQNEAQLEKSRLLSDRFSAERPKGSFSTLEIQRTEQGDSAMYLCASSPPGGDRGGYTFGSGTRLTVV.

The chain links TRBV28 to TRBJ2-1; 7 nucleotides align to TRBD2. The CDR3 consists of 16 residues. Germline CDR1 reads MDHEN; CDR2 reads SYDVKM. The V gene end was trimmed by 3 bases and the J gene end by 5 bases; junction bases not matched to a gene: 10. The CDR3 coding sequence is TGTGCCAGCAGTTTTCTGGGGGGGAGTGACCACAATGAGCAGTTCTTC. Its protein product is CASSFLGGSDHNEQFF.

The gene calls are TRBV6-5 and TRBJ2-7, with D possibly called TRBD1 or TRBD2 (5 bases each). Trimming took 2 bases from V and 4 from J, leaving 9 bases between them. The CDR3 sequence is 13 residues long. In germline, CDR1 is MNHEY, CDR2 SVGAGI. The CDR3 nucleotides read TGTGCCAGCAGTTACGGGACCATGTACGAGCAGTACTTC. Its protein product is CASSYGTMYEQYF.

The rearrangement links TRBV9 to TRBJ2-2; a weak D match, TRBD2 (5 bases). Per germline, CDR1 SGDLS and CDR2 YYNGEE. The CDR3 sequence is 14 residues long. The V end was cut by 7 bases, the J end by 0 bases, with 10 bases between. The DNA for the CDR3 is TGTGCCAGCCAGAGCGGTTCGAACACCGGGGAGCTGTTTTTT. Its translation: CASQSGSNTGELFF.

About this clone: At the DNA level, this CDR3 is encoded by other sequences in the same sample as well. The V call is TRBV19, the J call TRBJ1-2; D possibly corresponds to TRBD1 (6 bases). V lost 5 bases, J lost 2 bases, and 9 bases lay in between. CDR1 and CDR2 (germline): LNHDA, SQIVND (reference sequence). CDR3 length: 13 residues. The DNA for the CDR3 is TGTGCCAGTAGTGGACAGACGAACTATGGCTACACCTTC. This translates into CASSGQTNYGYTF.